This note documents a single T cell receptor (beta chain) sequence. The method was immunoSEQ multiplex PCR; TCRdb's version includes in-frame clones alone and lacks a portion of them. The table has some 140,000 clones, around four fifths seen once. The sample comes from a study of blood T cell repertoires in COVID-19. Study information: PBMCs, B-cell-depleted T cells, or T cells provided the cDNA or gDNA that made up the material.

Germline CDR1 is MNHEY and CDR2 is SMNVEV (reference sequence). The V segment lost 5 bases and the J segment 1 base; nucleotides outside the gene matches: 9. CDR3 length: 16 residues. The V and J genes are TRBV27 and TRBJ1-1; TRBD1 matches 8 bases. The receptor was isolated from a man aged 35-49 years with acute COVID-19. The sample comprised PBMCs or T cells enriched from blood (not recorded which). The CDR3 loop reads CASSPWTGLTNTEAFF. The CDR3 bases are TGTGCCAGCAGTCCATGGACAGGGTTGACGAACACTGAAGCTTTCTTT.